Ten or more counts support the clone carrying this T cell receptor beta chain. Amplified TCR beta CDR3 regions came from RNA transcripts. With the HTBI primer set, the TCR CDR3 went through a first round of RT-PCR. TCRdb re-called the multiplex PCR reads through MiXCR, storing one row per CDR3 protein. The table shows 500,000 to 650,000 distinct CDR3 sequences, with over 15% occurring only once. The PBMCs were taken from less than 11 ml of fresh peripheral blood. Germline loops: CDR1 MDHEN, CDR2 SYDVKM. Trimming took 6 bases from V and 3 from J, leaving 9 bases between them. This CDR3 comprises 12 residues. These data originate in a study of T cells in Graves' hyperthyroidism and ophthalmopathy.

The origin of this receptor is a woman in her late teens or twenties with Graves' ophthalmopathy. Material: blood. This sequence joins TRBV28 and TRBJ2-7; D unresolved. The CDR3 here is CASRLDGYEQYF. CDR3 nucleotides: TGTGCCAGCAGATTAGACGGCTACGAGCAGTACTTC.